This entry is about one TCR beta chain. The data are from a study of cytotoxic CD8 clonotypes in ibrutinib-treated CLL. Sequencing used immunoSEQ multiplex PCR; TCRdb keeps in-frame clones, though not all of them. This repertoire shows 110,000 to 150,000 clones, roughly three quarters found once; its top ten account for around 5%. Sequenced material: PBMCs, taken after 24 months of ibrutinib treatment. This receptor was identified in a human donor with chronic lymphocytic leukemia.

The CDR3 here is CASSQGRWNTIYF. The CDR3 coding sequence is TGTGCCAGCAGCCAGGGACGGTGGAACACCATATATTTT. This chain uses TRBV4-2 with TRBJ1-3; tentative D call: TRBD1 (5 bases). The germline V and J ends were trimmed by 3 bases and 7 bases, with 10 bases remaining between them. From germline, CDR1 is LGHNA and CDR2 YNFKEQ. This CDR3 is 13 amino acids long.